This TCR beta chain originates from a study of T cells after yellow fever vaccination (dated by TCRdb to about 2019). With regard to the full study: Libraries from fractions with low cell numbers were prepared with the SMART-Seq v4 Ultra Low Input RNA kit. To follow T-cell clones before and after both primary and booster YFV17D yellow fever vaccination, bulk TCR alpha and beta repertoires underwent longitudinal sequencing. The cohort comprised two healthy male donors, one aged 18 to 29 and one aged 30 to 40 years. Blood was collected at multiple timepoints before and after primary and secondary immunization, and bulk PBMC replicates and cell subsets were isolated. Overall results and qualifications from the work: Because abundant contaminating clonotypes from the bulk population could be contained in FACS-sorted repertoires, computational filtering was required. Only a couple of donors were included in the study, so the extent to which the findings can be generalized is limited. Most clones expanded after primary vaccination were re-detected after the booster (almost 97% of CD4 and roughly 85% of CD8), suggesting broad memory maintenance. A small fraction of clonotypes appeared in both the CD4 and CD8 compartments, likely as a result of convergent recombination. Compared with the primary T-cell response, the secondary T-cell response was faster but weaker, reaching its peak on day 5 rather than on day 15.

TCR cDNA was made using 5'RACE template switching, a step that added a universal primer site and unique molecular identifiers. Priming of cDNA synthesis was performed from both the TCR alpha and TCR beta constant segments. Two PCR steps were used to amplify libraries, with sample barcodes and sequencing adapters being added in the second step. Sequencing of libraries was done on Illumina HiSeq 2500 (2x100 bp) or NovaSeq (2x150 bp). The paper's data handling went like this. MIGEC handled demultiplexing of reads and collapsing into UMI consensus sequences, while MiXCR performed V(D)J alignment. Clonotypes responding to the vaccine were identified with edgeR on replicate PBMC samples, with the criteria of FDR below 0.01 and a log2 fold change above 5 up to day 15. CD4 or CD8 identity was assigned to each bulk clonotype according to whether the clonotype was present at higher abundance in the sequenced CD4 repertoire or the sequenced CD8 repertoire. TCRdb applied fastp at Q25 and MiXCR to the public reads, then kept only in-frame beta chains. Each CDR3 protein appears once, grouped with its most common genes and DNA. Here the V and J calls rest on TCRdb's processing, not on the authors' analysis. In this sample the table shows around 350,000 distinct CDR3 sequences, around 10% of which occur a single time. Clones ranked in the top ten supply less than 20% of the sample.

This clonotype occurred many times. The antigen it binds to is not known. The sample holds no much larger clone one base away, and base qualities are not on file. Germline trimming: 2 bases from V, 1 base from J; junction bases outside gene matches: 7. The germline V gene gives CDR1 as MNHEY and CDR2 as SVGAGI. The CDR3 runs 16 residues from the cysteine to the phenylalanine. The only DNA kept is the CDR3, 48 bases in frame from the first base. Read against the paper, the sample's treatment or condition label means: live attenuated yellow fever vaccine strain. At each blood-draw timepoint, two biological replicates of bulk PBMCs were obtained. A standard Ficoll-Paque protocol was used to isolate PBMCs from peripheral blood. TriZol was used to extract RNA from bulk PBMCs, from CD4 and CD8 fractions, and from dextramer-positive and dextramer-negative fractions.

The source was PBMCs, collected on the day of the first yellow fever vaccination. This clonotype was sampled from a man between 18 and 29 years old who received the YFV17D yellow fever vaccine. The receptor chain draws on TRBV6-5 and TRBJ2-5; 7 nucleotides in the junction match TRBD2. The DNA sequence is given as TGTGCCAGCAGTTACGTTGCGGGGGAACTCCAAGAGACCCAGTACTTC. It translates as CASSYVAGELQETQYF.